The 3 T cell receptor beta chains listed next were all sequenced from one sample in a study of T cell responses to AZD1222 COVID-19 vaccine. Some clones are missing from TCRdb's copy, which holds only in-frame ones; the method was immunoSEQ multiplex PCR. The sample yields roughly 80,000 clones, 90% seen once. Here the sequenced sample was peripheral blood, taken 28 days after the second AZD1222 dose. Receptors originate from an adult who received the AZD1222 COVID-19 vaccine.

The rearrangement uses TRBV4-2 and TRBJ1-2, with 7 bases lining up with TRBD1. There are 16 residues in the CDR3. Germline assignment: CDR1 LGHNA and CDR2 YNFKEQ. The V gene end was trimmed by 5 bases and the J gene end by 0 bases; junction bases not matched to a gene: 9. DNA of the CDR3: TGTGCCAGCAGCTACGACAGGGAGGGGGCTAACTATGGCTACACCTTC. Encoded protein: CASSYDREGANYGYTF.

The chain combines TRBV10-3 with TRBJ2-1; the D call may be TRBD1 or TRBD2 (5 bases each). The CDR3 has 13 amino acids. Germline V CDR1 and CDR2: ENHRY, SYGVKD. Deletions cut 7 bases from V and 4 bases from J, with 11 bases between. DNA for the CDR3: TGTGCCATCAAGGGGACGGAATACAATGAGCAGTTCTTC. Translating gives CAIKGTEYNEQFF.

The V and J genes are TRBV6-5 and TRBJ2-1; no definite D call. V lost 6 bases and J 8 bases, leaving 14 bases between the germline ends. CDR1 is MNHEY, CDR2 SVGAGI, per germline. This CDR3 is 13 amino acids long. The CDR3 is CASRRIAPDEQFF. The CDR3 coding sequence is TGTGCCAGCAGGCGCATAGCCCCCGATGAGCAGTTCTTC.